This is a list of T cell receptor beta chains from one sample in a study of blood T cell repertoires in COVID-19. TCRdb's copy holds only in-frame clones and misses some; the assay was immunoSEQ multiplex PCR. Of about 430,000 clones listed, roughly 88% were seen once; the top ten hold about 1.5%. Sequencing input: PBMCs or T cells enriched from blood (not recorded which). The receptors derive from a woman aged 18-29 years who had been exposed to COVID-19. Both conserved end residues are part of each CDR3. A D gene is named only where the DNA matches it firmly. The listing skips clone size in some rows; elsewhere it reads once, few, many or a size class.

j_gene: TRBJ1-1; abundance: .; v_gene: TRBV5-8; d_gene: .; CDR3aa: CASRTYRDPNTEAFF; CDR3nt: TGTGCCAGCAGGACATACAGGGACCCGAACACTGAAGCTTTCTTT
j_gene: TRBJ2-7; abundance: .; v_gene: TRBV18; d_gene: .; CDR3aa: CASSPPGTQREQYF; CDR3nt: TGTGCCAGCTCCCCACCGGGGACACAACGGGAGCAGTACTTC
j_gene: TRBJ2-7; abundance: .; v_gene: TRBV6-5; d_gene: TRBD1; CDR3aa: CASRQGARYEQYF; CDR3nt: TGTGCCAGCAGGCAGGGGGCGCGGTACGAGCAGTACTTC
j_gene: TRBJ2-2; abundance: .; v_gene: TRBV28; d_gene: TRBD2; CDR3aa: CASTSGLAANTGELFF; CDR3nt: TGTGCCAGCACCTCGGGACTAGCGGCGAACACCGGGGAGCTGTTTTTT
j_gene: TRBJ2-7; abundance: .; v_gene: TRBV7-9; d_gene: TRBD2; CDR3aa: CASSSLEGLVSYEQYF; CDR3nt: TGTGCCAGCAGCTCACTTGAGGGACTAGTATCCTACGAGCAGTACTTC
j_gene: TRBJ2-2; abundance: .; v_gene: TRBV7-9; d_gene: .; CDR3aa: CASSLNTGELFF; CDR3nt: TGTGCCAGCAGCCTCAACACCGGGGAGCTGTTTTTT
j_gene: TRBJ2-1; abundance: .; v_gene: TRBV6-5; d_gene: .; CDR3aa: CASTPRDNYNEQFF; CDR3nt: TGTGCCAGTACTCCCCGGGACAATTACAATGAGCAGTTCTTC
j_gene: TRBJ2-5; abundance: once; v_gene: TRBV15; d_gene: .; CDR3aa: CATSRDRRETQYF; CDR3nt: TGTGCCACCAGCAGAGATCGGCGGGAGACCCAGTACTTC
j_gene: TRBJ2-1; abundance: .; v_gene: TRBV6-5; d_gene: TRBD1; CDR3aa: CASSWDRLNNEQFF; CDR3nt: TGTGCCAGCAGTTGGGACAGGCTAAACAATGAGCAGTTCTTC
j_gene: TRBJ1-5; abundance: .; v_gene: TRBV30; d_gene: TRBD1; CDR3aa: CAWTRDSSSQPQHF; CDR3nt: TGTGCCTGGACTCGGGACAGCTCCAGTCAGCCCCAGCATTTT
j_gene: TRBJ1-2; abundance: .; v_gene: TRBV19; d_gene: .; CDR3aa: CASSGSTGDYGYTF; CDR3nt: TGTGCCAGTAGTGGCTCGACGGGGGACTATGGCTACACCTTC
j_gene: TRBJ2-7; abundance: once; v_gene: TRBV4-2; d_gene: .; CDR3aa: CASSQESSGPYEQYF; CDR3nt: TGTGCCAGCAGCCAAGAGTCGAGCGGCCCCTACGAGCAGTACTTC
j_gene: TRBJ2-5; abundance: .; v_gene: TRBV5-1; d_gene: TRBD2; CDR3aa: CASRFAGVEETQYF; CDR3nt: TGCGCCAGCAGATTTGCGGGAGTAGAGGAGACCCAGTACTTC
j_gene: TRBJ2-6; abundance: .; v_gene: TRBV11-3; d_gene: TRBD1; CDR3aa: CASSLQGAGANVLTF; CDR3nt: TGTGCCAGCAGCTTACAGGGGGCTGGGGCCAACGTCCTGACTTTC
j_gene: TRBJ1-4; abundance: .; v_gene: TRBV3-1/TRBV3-2; d_gene: .; CDR3aa: CASSPPQQGSEKLFF; CDR3nt: TGTGCCAGCAGCCCCCCTCAACAGGGATCAGAAAAACTGTTTTTT
j_gene: TRBJ1-6; abundance: once; v_gene: TRBV29-1; d_gene: TRBD1; CDR3aa: CSVLTGGRDSPLHF; CDR3nt: TGCAGCGTTTTGACAGGGGGTCGGGATTCACCCCTCCACTTT
j_gene: TRBJ2-7; abundance: .; v_gene: TRBV28; d_gene: TRBD2; CDR3aa: CASSLSSGNNEQYF; CDR3nt: TGTGCCAGCAGTTTATCTAGCGGGAACAACGAGCAGTACTTC
j_gene: TRBJ2-7; abundance: .; v_gene: TRBV7-9; d_gene: .; CDR3aa: CASSLAGNSEQYF; CDR3nt: TGTGCCAGCAGCTTAGCTGGAAACAGCGAGCAGTACTTC
j_gene: TRBJ2-5; abundance: .; v_gene: TRBV7-3; d_gene: TRBD2; CDR3aa: CASSQLAGGIQETQYF; CDR3nt: TGTGCCAGCAGTCAACTAGCGGGGGGGATCCAAGAGACCCAGTACTTC
j_gene: TRBJ1-2; abundance: .; v_gene: TRBV10-3; d_gene: .; CDR3aa: CAIRGREPGSRGYTF; CDR3nt: TGTGCCATCAGAGGCCGGGAACCGGGGAGCCGGGGCTACACCTTC
j_gene: TRBJ2-2; abundance: .; v_gene: TRBV27; d_gene: .; CDR3aa: CASSTTGNTGELFF; CDR3nt: TGTGCCAGCAGTACTACAGGGAACACCGGGGAGCTGTTTTTT
j_gene: TRBJ2-7; abundance: .; v_gene: TRBV28; d_gene: TRBD2; CDR3aa: CASSLLSSGRPGGQYF; CDR3nt: TGTGCCAGCAGTTTATTAAGTAGCGGGAGGCCGGGTGGGCAGTACTTC
j_gene: TRBJ2-5; abundance: .; v_gene: TRBV4-2; d_gene: TRBD2; CDR3aa: CASSQDPSGGLRETQYF; CDR3nt: TGTGCCAGCAGCCAAGATCCCAGCGGGGGGTTACGGGAGACCCAGTACTTC
j_gene: TRBJ2-3; abundance: .; v_gene: TRBV7-2; d_gene: .; CDR3aa: CASSGSYGSADTQYF; CDR3nt: TGTGCCAGCAGCGGGTCGTACGGGAGCGCAGATACGCAGTATTTT
j_gene: TRBJ1-2; abundance: .; v_gene: TRBV7-2; d_gene: TRBD1; CDR3aa: CASSPSGGYGYTF; CDR3nt: TGTGCCAGCAGCCCCTCAGGGGGTTATGGCTACACCTTC
j_gene: TRBJ2-2; abundance: .; v_gene: TRBV13; d_gene: TRBD1; CDR3aa: CASSPRTGSTGELFF; CDR3nt: TGTGCCAGCAGCCCCCGGACAGGTTCCACCGGGGAGCTGTTTTTT
j_gene: TRBJ1-1; abundance: once; v_gene: TRBV6-6; d_gene: TRBD1; CDR3aa: CASSRGAGGDTEAFF; CDR3nt: TGTGCCAGCAGTAGAGGGGCAGGGGGTGACACTGAAGCTTTCTTT
j_gene: TRBJ2-7; abundance: .; v_gene: TRBV19; d_gene: TRBD1; CDR3aa: CASRPGQAPHEQYF; CDR3nt: TGTGCCAGTAGACCGGGACAGGCTCCCCACGAGCAGTACTTC
j_gene: TRBJ2-3; abundance: .; v_gene: TRBV28; d_gene: TRBD1; CDR3aa: CASSLGTGKESTDTQYF; CDR3nt: TGTGCCAGCAGTTTAGGGACAGGGAAGGAATCTACAGATACGCAGTATTTT
j_gene: TRBJ2-7; abundance: once; v_gene: TRBV25-1; d_gene: TRBD2; CDR3aa: CASSEGLGRGHEQYF; CDR3nt: TGTGCCAGCAGTGAAGGGCTCGGGAGGGGCCACGAGCAGTACTTC
j_gene: TRBJ1-4; abundance: once; v_gene: TRBV5-4; d_gene: TRBD1; CDR3aa: CASSSRGDRAGEKLFF; CDR3nt: TGTGCCAGCAGCTCCCGGGGGGACAGGGCCGGTGAAAAACTGTTTTTT
j_gene: TRBJ1-1; abundance: .; v_gene: TRBV5-1; d_gene: .; CDR3aa: CASSLGHRENTEAFF; CDR3nt: TGCGCCAGCAGCTTGGGCCACAGGGAGAACACTGAAGCTTTCTTT
j_gene: TRBJ1-5; abundance: .; v_gene: TRBV29-1; d_gene: .; CDR3aa: CTRTRAHQPQHF; CDR3nt: TGCACCCGAACCAGGGCCCATCAGCCCCAGCATTTT
j_gene: TRBJ2-1; abundance: few; v_gene: TRBV5-5; d_gene: TRBD2; CDR3aa: CASSLSVGGRLWEQFF; CDR3nt: TGTGCCAGCAGCTTGTCTGTGGGAGGGAGATTGTGGGAGCAGTTCTTC
j_gene: TRBJ2-5; abundance: .; v_gene: TRBV28; d_gene: TRBD1; CDR3aa: CAKTLPGQGFCQETQYF; CDR3nt: TGTGCCAAAACACTCCCGGGACAGGGATTCTGTCAAGAGACCCAGTACTTC
j_gene: TRBJ1-2; abundance: .; v_gene: TRBV3-1/TRBV3-2; d_gene: .; CDR3aa: CASSQDLIYGYTF; CDR3nt: TGTGCCAGCAGCCAAGACTTAATCTATGGCTACACCTTC
j_gene: TRBJ1-1; abundance: .; v_gene: TRBV7-9; d_gene: .; CDR3aa: CASSLGTDLKAFF; CDR3nt: TGTGCCAGCAGCTTAGGGACAGATTTGAAAGCTTTCTTT
j_gene: TRBJ2-7; abundance: .; v_gene: TRBV5-1; d_gene: TRBD1; CDR3aa: CASSFRDRETEQYF; CDR3nt: TGCGCCAGCAGCTTCCGGGACAGGGAGACCGAGCAGTACTTC
j_gene: TRBJ2-7; abundance: .; v_gene: TRBV4-3; d_gene: .; CDR3aa: CASSQAVATTEQYF; CDR3nt: TGCGCCAGCAGCCAAGCAGTCGCGACTACCGAGCAGTACTTC
j_gene: TRBJ1-1; abundance: .; v_gene: TRBV12-3/TRBV12-4; d_gene: .; CDR3aa: CATLDRLNTEAFF; CDR3nt: TGTGCCACCCTAGACAGGCTGAACACTGAAGCTTTCTTT
j_gene: TRBJ2-2; abundance: .; v_gene: TRBV24-1; d_gene: .; CDR3aa: CATSDPYGGRRELFF; CDR3nt: TGTGCCACCAGTGACCCATACGGCGGCCGGAGGGAGCTGTTTTTT